These T cell receptor beta chains were read from a single sample in a study of T cells in Graves' hyperthyroidism and ophthalmopathy. MiXCR was run by TCRdb on the multiplex PCR reads, yielding one entry per CDR3 protein. The repertoire has 690,000 or so distinct CDR3 sequences, over 15% of them found once; the top ten carry around 15%. The sequenced sample consisted of blood. The source of these receptors is a woman between 45 and 65 years old with Graves' hyperthyroidism that later progressed to Graves' ophthalmopathy. Each CDR3 is given with its conserved first and last residue. The D gene is left open where the match is weak. Not all rows give a size; the values are once, few, many and, for expanded clones, a class.

d_call	v_call	j_call	clone_size	cdr3_nt	cdr3_aa
TRBD2	TRBV19	TRBJ2-2	NA	TGTGCCAGTAGATCTAGCGGGGGGAACACCGGGGAGCTGTTTTTT	CASRSSGGNTGELFF
NA	TRBV3-1	TRBJ2-1	many	TGTGCCAGCAGCCAAGAATCTGGTGACAATGAGCAGTTCTTC	CASSQESGDNEQFF
TRBD2	TRBV5-1	TRBJ2-5	few	TGCGCCAGCAGCTTGGTCGGGGGGGCCGGTAAGACCCAGTACTTC	CASSLVGGAGKTQYF
NA	TRBV7-6	TRBJ2-1	NA	TGTGCCAGCAGCAACGAGAAGGGGGGGGGGTTAATACAGTTCTTC	CASSNEKGGGLIQFF
TRBD1	TRBV11-2	TRBJ2-7	NA	TGTGCCAGCAGCGGGGACAGGGGGCGTTCTGGTTCCTACGAGCAGTACTTC	CASSGDRGRSGSYEQYF
NA	TRBV12-3/TRBV12-4	TRBJ1-1	NA	TGTGCCAGCAGACAAGGACAGAAGAACACTGAAGCTTTCTTT	CASRQGQKNTEAFF
NA	TRBV7-8	TRBJ2-3	NA	TGTGCCAGCAGCCCCGCGGCCGGATCAGATACGCAGTATTTT	CASSPAAGSDTQYF
TRBD1	TRBV9	TRBJ2-7	few	TGTGCCAGCAGCTTACTGACAGGGGGTTACTCCTACGAGCAGTACTTC	CASSLLTGGYSYEQYF
NA	TRBV6-5	TRBJ1-2	NA	TGTGCCAGCAGTTACTCTACGCGGAGCACGGGAGACTATGGCTACACCTTC	CASSYSTRSTGDYGYTF
NA	TRBV20-1	TRBJ2-5	NA	TGCAGTGCTAGCCTCAGGGAGGAGACCCAGTACTTC	CSASLREETQYF
NA	TRBV3-1	TRBJ2-2	few	TGTGCCAGCAGCCCGTTTAGGTCCGGGGAGCTGTTTTTT	CASSPFRSGELFF
NA	TRBV6-2/TRBV6-3	TRBJ1-2	NA	TGTGCCAGCCAGGCCGGAGGTAGAGGGTATGGCTACACCTTC	CASQAGGRGYGYTF
NA	TRBV11-2	TRBJ1-2	few	TGTGCCAGCAGCTTAGATTTGGGGGACACCTATGGCTACACCTTC	CASSLDLGDTYGYTF
TRBD1	TRBV19	TRBJ1-5	many	TGTGCCAGTAGGAGACAGGGTGTGGGCAATCAGCCCCAGCATTTT	CASRRQGVGNQPQHF
NA	TRBV19	TRBJ2-2	few	TGTGCCAGTAGTATGGGTAGTCGGGGGCCGGCGCTGTTTTTT	CASSMGSRGPALFF
NA	TRBV3-1	TRBJ2-2	many	TGTGCCACGTGGACCGGGACCGGGGAGCTGTTTTTT	CATWTGTGELFF
NA	TRBV6-1	TRBJ2-3	few	TGTGCCAGCGGGGGGACAGAGGAGGGATATACGCAGTATTTT	CASGGTEEGYTQYF
TRBD2	TRBV11-1	TRBJ2-1	many	TGTGCCAGCAGCTTAACTAGCGGGGGGCCGAGCTCCTACAATGAGCAGTTCTTC	CASSLTSGGPSSYNEQFF
NA	TRBV6-2/TRBV6-3	TRBJ2-1	NA	TGTGCCAGCAGTGCGATTGCCGGGGTAGGGGATTATGGGTTCTTC	CASSAIAGVGDYGFF
TRBD2	TRBV6-1	TRBJ2-5	few	TGTGCCAGCAGGGCTCCACCGGGACTAGACCGAGAGACCCAGTACTTC	CASRAPPGLDRETQYF
NA	TRBV20-1	TRBJ1-5	NA	TGCAGTGCCCAGGACGGTTATAGCAATCAGCCCCAGCATTTT	CSAQDGYSNQPQHF
NA	TRBV27	TRBJ1-5	many	TGTGCCAGCAGTTTAGGAGGTTATCAGCCCCAGCATTTT	CASSLGGYQPQHF
NA	TRBV30	TRBJ1-2	NA	TGTGCCTGGACCGACGAAGTGGATGGCTACACCTTC	CAWTDEVDGYTF
NA	TRBV10-3	TRBJ2-5	NA	TGTGCCATCGGAGGTGGGGAGACCCAGTACTTC	CAIGGGETQYF
TRBD2	TRBV27	TRBJ2-7	many	TGTGCCAGCAGTTTGACGGGACTAGCTACCGAGCAGTACTTC	CASSLTGLATEQYF
TRBD1	TRBV20-1	TRBJ2-1	NA	TGCAGTGCTACTCAGGACAGGGGTTACAATGAGCAGTTCTTC	CSATQDRGYNEQFF
TRBD1	TRBV20-1	TRBJ1-2	few	TGCAGTGCTTCCTCCTCGGACAGGGCTAACTATGGCTACACCTTC	CSASSSDRANYGYTF
NA	TRBV9	TRBJ2-3	NA	TGTGCCAGCAGCGTAGAGGTGGGGACTAGCACAGATACGCAGTATTTT	CASSVEVGTSTDTQYF
NA	TRBV5-1	TRBJ2-2	few	TGCGCCAGCAGCCTCAGAGTCTACAGGGCCGGGGAGCTGTTTTTT	CASSLRVYRAGELFF
NA	TRBV9	TRBJ2-3	few	TGTGCCAGCAGCGTGTGGACGGGCACAGATACGCAGTATTTT	CASSVWTGTDTQYF
NA	TRBV9	TRBJ1-3	NA	TGTGCCAGCAGCGTCGGGGGCACCATATATTTT	CASSVGGTIYF
NA	TRBV20-1	TRBJ2-6	few	TGCAGTGGGGGTGGGGCCAACGTCCTGACTTTC	CSGGGANVLTF
TRBD1	TRBV27	TRBJ2-3	many	TGTGCCAGCAGTTTACCCGGGACAGGGGGTGGTACGCAGTATTTT	CASSLPGTGGGTQYF
TRBD1	TRBV20-1	TRBJ2-2	NA	TGCAGTGCTAGAGACTCAGGGACAGGATGGCCCTCCACCGGGGAGCTGTTTTTT	CSARDSGTGWPSTGELFF
NA	TRBV7-7	TRBJ2-1	many	TGTGCTAGCAGCCCGGGGGGCCTTGTATCTGAGCAGTTCTTC	CASSPGGLVSEQFF
NA	TRBV27	TRBJ2-7	NA	TGTGCCAGCAGTCAAAGGGACTTCTCCTACGAGCAGTACTTC	CASSQRDFSYEQYF
TRBD1	TRBV10-3	TRBJ2-7	few	TGTGCCATCAGTGCATCGGGACAGACGGTCCCAAACGAGCAGTACTTC	CAISASGQTVPNEQYF
NA	TRBV12-3/TRBV12-4	TRBJ2-7	many	TGTGCCAGCAGTTTGGGGTGGGACTGGAGCTCCTACGAGCAGTACTTC	CASSLGWDWSSYEQYF
TRBD2	TRBV13	TRBJ2-7	NA	TGTGCCAGCAGCTTAGGTTTAGGGGCTAGCGGGGGAACGCAGTACTTC	CASSLGLGASGGTQYF
TRBD1	TRBV6-1	TRBJ2-7	few	TGTGCCAGCAGGAGGACAGGGCGAGAGCAGTACTTC	CASRRTGREQYF
NA	TRBV20-1	TRBJ1-4	NA	TGCAGTGCTAGAGATCAGGCAGATCGGGGGTATAATGAAAAACTGTTTTTT	CSARDQADRGYNEKLFF
TRBD2	TRBV11-3	TRBJ2-7	many	TGTGCCAGCAGCTTAGGGGCTAGCGGGGGAACCTACGAGCAGTACTTC	CASSLGASGGTYEQYF
NA	TRBV4-1	TRBJ2-7	few	TGCGCCAGCAGCCAAGATCAGGGATTGAGTGTCGAGCAGTACTTC	CASSQDQGLSVEQYF
NA	TRBV20-1	TRBJ2-3	NA	TGCAGTGCTAGCGGGGGCGGAGATACGCAGTATTTT	CSASGGGDTQYF
TRBD1	TRBV15	TRBJ2-7	NA	TGTGCCACCAGCAGGCGGACCGGACAGGGTCATGGACACGAGCAGTACTTC	CATSRRTGQGHGHEQYF
NA	TRBV14	TRBJ2-5	NA	TGTGCCAGCAGCCAAGATCTCGCGGCACACGAGACCCAGTACTTC	CASSQDLAAHETQYF
TRBD1	TRBV7-2	TRBJ1-1	NA	TGTGCCAGCAGCGGACCGAGGGACAGAATGAACACTGAAGCTTTCTTT	CASSGPRDRMNTEAFF
NA	TRBV18	TRBJ1-1	many	TGTGCCAGCTCAACGGGCTCCCGGGGTCCTGAAGCTTTCTTT	CASSTGSRGPEAFF
NA	TRBV18	TRBJ1-1	NA	TGTGCCAGCTCACCAACAATAGGGCCTGAAGCTTTCTTT	CASSPTIGPEAFF